Following are 25 T cell receptor beta chains from one sample sequenced in a study of neurological immune-mediated disorders. TCRdb processed the 5' RACE reads anew with MiXCR; each CDR3 protein has one entry. The top ten hold 7.8% of the sample, which has some 20,000 distinct CDR3 sequences, 14% seen once. Sequences were obtained from CD4+ T cells from blood. The receptors here all came from an older woman with HTLV-1-associated myelopathy (HAM/TSP).

At least ten counts were recorded for this clonotype. V and J are TRBV24-1 and TRBJ2-7, with D perhaps given as TRBD1 or TRBD2 (5 bases each). This CDR3 spans 16 amino acids. Germline assignment: CDR1 KGHDR and CDR2 SFDVKD. V lost 3 bases and J lost 5, with 19 bases in between. The chain's CDR3 is CATSDPAAGRGDEQYF. CDR3 bases: TGTGCCACCAGTGATCCCGCGGCAGGGAGAGGAGACGAGCAGTACTTC.

This clonotype was detected many times. This sequence joins TRBV20-1 and TRBJ2-3, with D maybe TRBD2 (7 bases). V lost 4 bases and J 0 bases, leaving 23 bases between the germline ends. CDR1 is DFQATT, CDR2 SNEGSKA, per germline (reference sequence). This CDR3 has 18 amino acids. The DNA for the CDR3 is TGCAGTGCTAAGGGGGGGTACGGGTCCCTCGTTAGCACAGATACGCAGTATTTT. Amino acids: CSAKGGYGSLVSTDTQYF.

There are many counts of this clonotype. V is TRBV20-1 and J is TRBJ2-1; no clear D. Trimming pared 4 bases from V and 2 bases from J, leaving 9 bases between. The germline gives CDR1 DFQATT, CDR2 SNEGSKA (reference sequence). The CDR3 spans 13 residues. The CDR3 coding sequence is TGCAGTGCTATTGCGAAGCCCTACAATGAGCAGTTCTTC. It codes for CSAIAKPYNEQFF.

By share, this clonotype counts as medium-sized. The rearrangement uses TRBV5-1 and TRBJ2-3; D gene uncertain. Trimming removed 0 bases from V and 2 bases from J, with 7 bases in between. Germline assignment: CDR1 SGHRS and CDR2 YFSETQ. The CDR3 runs to 14 residues. The CDR3 bases are TGCGCCAGCAGCTTGGAATACAACACAGATACGCAGTATTTT. Protein product: CASSLEYNTDTQYF.

This clonotype was recorded many times. The chain combines TRBV20-1 with TRBJ2-2, with TRBD2 identical over 7 bases. The CDR3 consists of 16 residues. Germline V gene lookup returns CDR1 DFQATT and CDR2 SNEGSKA (reference sequence). Unmatched junction bases numbered 5, after V lost 0 bases and J lost 1 base. The CDR3 protein is CSARDYASGNTGELFF. DNA for the CDR3: TGCAGTGCTAGAGATTATGCTAGCGGGAACACCGGGGAGCTGTTTTTT.

The chain combines TRBV12-3 or TRBV12-4 with TRBJ1-1; possible D gene TRBD1, 5 bases. The ends were cut back, 6 bases at V and 0 bases at J, with 14 bases in the middle. This CDR3 has 15 amino acids. CDR3 sequence: CASSTKGGVNTEAFF. In nucleotides, the CDR3 is TGTGCCAGCAGCACCAAGGGAGGGGTGAACACTGAAGCTTTCTTT.

By its share, this clonotype is medium-sized (0.01 to 0.1%). The CDR3 sequence is CASRAVGGSSGNTIYF. CDR3 coding DNA: TGCGCCAGCAGGGCAGTCGGGGGGTCTTCTGGAAACACCATATATTTT. The chain carries TRBV4-1 and TRBJ1-3; weak D call: TRBD1 (5 bases). The CDR3 has 16 residues. V was pared by 6 bases and J by 1 base, with 16 bases between. Germline CDR1 and CDR2: MGHRA and YSYEKL.

This clonotype was recorded many times. This chain connects TRBV9 to TRBJ2-1; 10 nucleotides match TRBD2. In germline, CDR1 is SGDLS, CDR2 YYNGEE. The CDR3 covers 16 residues. Trimming took 5 bases from V and 7 from J; bases not matched to a gene: 12. The chain's CDR3 is CASRPSTAGGRNEQFF. The CDR3 bases are TGTGCCAGCAGACCAAGTACAGCGGGAGGGAGAAATGAGCAGTTCTTC.

This clonotype was recorded many times. The rearrangement links TRBV6-6 to TRBJ2-7; 10 bases map to TRBD1. CDR3 length: 15 amino acids. V lost 7 bases and J lost 4; bases outside the gene matches: 10. Germline-derived CDR1 and CDR2 are MNHNY and SVGAGI (reference sequence). In DNA form, the CDR3 reads TGTGCCAGCACCCACACCGGGACAGGGGTTTACGAGCAGTACTTC. Protein product: CASTHTGTGVYEQYF.

J is TRBJ2-1 and V is TRBV20-1, with TRBD2 as a possible D gene (6 bases). Per germline, CDR1 DFQATT and CDR2 SNEGSKA (reference sequence). The ends were cut back, 1 base at V and 6 bases at J, with 13 bases in the middle. The CDR3 has 14 residues. CDR3 in amino acids: CSARGPGELNEQFF. The DNA for the CDR3 is TGCAGTGCTAGAGGGCCGGGAGAGCTCAATGAGCAGTTCTTC.

Ten or more counts support this clonotype. This chain joins TRBV20-1 and TRBJ2-7; D remains unclear. Germline values: CDR1 DFQATT, CDR2 SNEGSKA (reference sequence). Trimming stripped 4 bases from V and 0 bases from J, with 16 bases between. This CDR3 region has 15 residues. The CDR3 region has the DNA TGCAGTGCTATAGTCCCCCGCTTGAGCTCCTACGAGCAGTACTTC. As protein: CSAIVPRLSSYEQYF.

This clonotype has at least ten counts. The V call is TRBV15, the J call TRBJ2-3, with TRBD2 matching 9 bases. CDR1 and CDR2 (germline): LNHNV, YYDKDF (reference sequence). The CDR3 loop spans 16 amino acids. V dropped 7 bases and J dropped 1; count of bases not matched to a gene: 9. The CDR3 loop is CATTSERGVRTDTQYF. CDR3 in DNA: TGTGCCACCACCTCAGAGCGGGGGGTCCGCACAGATACGCAGTATTTT.

The table lists this clonotype with many counts. The rearrangement joins TRBV12-3 or TRBV12-4 to TRBJ2-1; possibly TRBD1 for D (6 bases). V was pared by 1 base and J by 1 base, with 11 bases between. The CDR3 runs to 16 residues. CDR3 sequence: CASSLDGTISYNEQFF. CDR3 coding DNA: TGTGCCAGCAGTTTAGATGGGACAATTTCCTACAATGAGCAGTTCTTC.

This clonotype has ten or more counts. The chain is built from TRBV7-2 and TRBJ1-5, with D possibly matching TRBD1 (6 bases). The ends were cut back, 1 base at V and 6 bases at J, with 13 bases in the middle. The CDR3 sequence is 15 residues long. Germline CDR1 is SGHTA and CDR2 is FQGNSA. In DNA, the CDR3 is TGTGCCAGCAGCTTAGTGGCAGGGGAAGGTCAGCCCCAGCATTTT. Translating gives CASSLVAGEGQPQHF.

This clonotype is medium-sized (0.01 to 0.1%). The chain carries TRBV5-1 and TRBJ2-7; 8 bases map to TRBD2. Germline lookup yields CDR1 SGHRS and CDR2 YFSETQ. V was pared by 3 bases and J by 2 bases, with 4 bases of the junction left unmatched. The CDR3 spans 14 residues. The CDR3 DNA follows: TGCGCCAGCAGCTCTGGACTAGCCACCTACGAGCAGTACTTC. Its protein product is CASSSGLATYEQYF.

The rearrangement uses TRBV5-1 and TRBJ2-3, with TRBD2 matching over 8 bases. Trimming removed 0 bases from V and 3 bases from J; junction bases left unmatched: 9. Looked up from germline, CDR1 is SGHRS and CDR2 is YFSETQ. The CDR3 contains 17 residues. The CDR3: CASSLAGIAGRTDTQYF. The CDR3 coding sequence is TGCGCCAGCAGCTTGGCCGGAATAGCGGGGCGAACAGATACGCAGTATTTT.

Many counts were recorded for this clonotype. V usage is TRBV7-9 and J usage is TRBJ1-2, with 11 bases fitting TRBD1. CDR1 SEHNR and CDR2 FQNEAQ come from the germline V gene (reference sequence). Trimming cost V 3 bases and J 7 bases; bases outside gene matches: 4. CDR3 length equals 14 residues. In DNA, the CDR3 is TGTGCCAGCAGCTTGGACAGGGGGCCGGCTGGCTACACCTTC. Protein sequence: CASSLDRGPAGYTF.

In this sample, this clonotype turned up many times. J is TRBJ2-2 and V is TRBV20-1; 7 bases are shared with TRBD1. Unmatched junction bases numbered 7, after V lost 0 bases and J lost 3 bases. The CDR3 totals 16 residues. Germline V gene data show CDR1 as DFQATT and CDR2 as SNEGSKA (reference sequence). The CDR3 DNA is TGCAGTGCTAGAGACCCAACAGGGGCCGACACCGGGGAGCTGTTTTTT. Its protein product is CSARDPTGADTGELFF.

This chain uses TRBV20-1 with TRBJ2-1; 7 bases agree with TRBD2. J lost 3 bases, V lost 5 bases, and 10 bases had no gene match. Looked up from germline, CDR1 is DFQATT and CDR2 is SNEGSKA (reference sequence). CDR3 length: 15 residues. CDR3 in DNA: TGCAGTGCTGCCCCAGGTGCGGGAGACTACAATGAGCAGTTCTTC. It is translated as CSAAPGAGDYNEQFF.

This clonotype was found many times. The chain uses TRBV7-2 and TRBJ2-1; 7 bases align to TRBD1. The CDR3 has 15 residues. V was clipped by 6 bases and J by 2 bases; unmatched bases: 7. Per the germline V gene, CDR1 is SGHTA and CDR2 is FQGNSA. The CDR3 nucleotides are TGTGCCAGCAGGGCCCGGGACAGAGCCTACAATGAGCAGTTCTTC. The encoded protein is CASRARDRAYNEQFF.

This clonotype is medium-sized (0.01 to 0.1%) within its sample. The rearrangement uses TRBV5-1 and TRBJ2-6; a possible D gene is TRBD2 (6 bases). The CDR3 covers 16 residues. Germline V gene data show CDR1 as SGHRS and CDR2 as YFSETQ. Trimming took 5 bases from V and 13 from J, leaving 25 bases between them. CDR3 amino acids: CASRRSGTLSSEVLTF. The CDR3 nucleotides read TGCGCCAGCAGGCGGTCAGGGACTCTCAGCTCAGAGGTCCTGACTTTC.

This clonotype came up many times. The V call is TRBV7-2, the J call TRBJ2-1; TRBD1 matches 7 bases. The CDR3 has 15 residues. Germline V gives CDR1 SGHTA, CDR2 FQGNSA. V shed 7 bases and J 4 bases; nucleotides not matched to a gene: 10. The CDR3 DNA is TGTGCCAGCATCCTTTATGAGGGGGCATACAATGAGCAGTTCTTC. It codes for CASILYEGAYNEQFF.

In DNA, the CDR3 is TGCAGTGCTAAGCCACACTCCGGGGTTTCAGGAAAACTGTTTTTT. Its translation: CSAKPHSGVSGKLFF. V is TRBV20-1 and J is TRBJ1-4; D not certain. Germline lookup yields CDR1 DFQATT and CDR2 SNEGSKA (reference sequence). V shed 4 bases and J shed 10 bases, with 22 bases lying between them. The CDR3 extends over 15 amino acids.

The sample holds many counts of this clonotype. The genes are TRBV20-1 and TRBJ2-2, with 9 positions matching TRBD2. The germline CDR1 and CDR2 sequences are DFQATT and SNEGSKA (reference sequence). The CDR3 runs 18 residues. J was trimmed by 0 bases and V by 1 base; bases with no gene match: 9. In DNA form, the CDR3 reads TGCAGTGCTAGAGCGGCGGGGGGGGAGTCAACGAACACCGGGGAGCTGTTTTTT. Its translation is CSARAAGGESTNTGELFF.

This clonotype was observed many times. The V and J genes are TRBV7-2 and TRBJ2-7; D might be TRBD1 (6 bases). The CDR3 loop spans 15 amino acids. Germline CDR1 SGHTA, CDR2 FQGNSA. V dropped 5 bases and J dropped 0 bases, with 14 bases sitting between them. This chain's CDR3 is CASSPSRQASYEQYF. The CDR3 region has the DNA TGTGCCAGCAGCCCAAGTAGACAGGCCTCCTACGAGCAGTACTTC.